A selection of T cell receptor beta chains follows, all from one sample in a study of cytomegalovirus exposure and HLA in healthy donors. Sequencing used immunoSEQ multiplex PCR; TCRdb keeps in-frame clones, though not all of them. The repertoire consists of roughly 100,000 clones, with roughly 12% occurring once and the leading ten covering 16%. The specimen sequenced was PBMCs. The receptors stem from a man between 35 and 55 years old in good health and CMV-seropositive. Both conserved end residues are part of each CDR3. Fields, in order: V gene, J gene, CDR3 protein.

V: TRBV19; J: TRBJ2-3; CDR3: CASSTLAGAITDTQYF
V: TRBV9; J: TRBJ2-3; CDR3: CASSAQQSTDTQYF
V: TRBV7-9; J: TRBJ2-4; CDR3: CASTPRDSINIQYF
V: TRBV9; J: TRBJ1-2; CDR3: CASSALYGYTF
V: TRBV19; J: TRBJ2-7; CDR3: CATGEFYEQYF
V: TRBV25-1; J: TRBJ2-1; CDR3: CASSEGRSSGNYNEQFF
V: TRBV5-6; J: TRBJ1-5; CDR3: CASSLRGLSGGQPQHF
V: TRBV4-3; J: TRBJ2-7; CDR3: CASSQDRGPYEQYF
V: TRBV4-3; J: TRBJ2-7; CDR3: CASSHPTVSASPYEQYF
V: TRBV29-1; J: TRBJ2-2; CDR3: CSVELQSSTTGELFF
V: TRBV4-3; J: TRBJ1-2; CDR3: CASSPGTGGTYGYTF
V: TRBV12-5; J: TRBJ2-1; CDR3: CASAVAGYSYNEQFF
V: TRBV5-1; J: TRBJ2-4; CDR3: CASSLSVRRVGLGFF
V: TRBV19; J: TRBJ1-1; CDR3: CASSHRGGRNTEAFF
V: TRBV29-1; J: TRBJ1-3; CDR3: CSVLGTDSGNTIYF
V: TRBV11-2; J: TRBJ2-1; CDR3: CASSPQGNEQFF
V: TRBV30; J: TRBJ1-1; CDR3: CAFRGTNTEAFF
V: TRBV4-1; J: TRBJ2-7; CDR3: CASSQENRGSYEQYF
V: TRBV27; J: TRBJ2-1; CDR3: CASNPRQAYNEQFF
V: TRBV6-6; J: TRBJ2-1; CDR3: CASLTSGSNEQFF
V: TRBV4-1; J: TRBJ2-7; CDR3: CASSQLWGQGTIYEQYF
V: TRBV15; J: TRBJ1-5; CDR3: CATSWGDLDQPQHF
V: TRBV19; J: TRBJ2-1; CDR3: CASSIGSGYNEQFF
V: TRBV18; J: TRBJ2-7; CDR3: CASSPSPGDYEQYF
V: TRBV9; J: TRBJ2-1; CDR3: CASSVQTNEQFF
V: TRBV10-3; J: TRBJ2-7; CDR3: CAIRQGENYEQYF
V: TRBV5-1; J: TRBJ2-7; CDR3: CASSMGQVYEQYF
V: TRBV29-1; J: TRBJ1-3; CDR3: CSVDLTGAGNTIYF
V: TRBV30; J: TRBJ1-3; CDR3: CAWAGTALRNTIYF
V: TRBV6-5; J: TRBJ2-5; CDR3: CASTAGRETQYF
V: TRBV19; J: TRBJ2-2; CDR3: CASRSKNTGELFF
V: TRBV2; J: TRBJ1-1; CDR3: CASSEWPNTEAFF
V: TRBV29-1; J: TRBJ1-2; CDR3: CSVEDPPGGKWGYKF
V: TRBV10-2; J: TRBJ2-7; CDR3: CASSVLAGGSDEQYF
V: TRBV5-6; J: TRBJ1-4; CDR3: CASSRPGTGGTNEKLFF
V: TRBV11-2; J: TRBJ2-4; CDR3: CASSLGGPGTKNIQYF
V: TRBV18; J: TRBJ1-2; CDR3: CASSPSGTGDFGYGYTF
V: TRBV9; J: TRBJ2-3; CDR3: CASSVFSGLTDTQYF
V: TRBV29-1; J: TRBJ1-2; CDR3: CSVGGTSYGYTF
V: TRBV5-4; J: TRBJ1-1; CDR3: CASSLGVGGITEAFF
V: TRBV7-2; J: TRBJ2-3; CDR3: CASSLVSIAGVSTDTQYF
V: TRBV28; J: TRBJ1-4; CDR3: CASSFWAARNEKLFF